This TCR beta chain emerged from a study of CD8 T cells in ankylosing spondylitis. TCRdb ran MiXCR on the 5' RACE reads and lists one entry per CDR3 protein. The sample carries more than 150,000 distinct CDR3 sequences, roughly 18% recorded once. This clonotype was recorded many times. The CDR3 sequence is 13 residues long. Germline CDR1 LNHDA, CDR2 SQIVND (reference sequence). Trimming removed 5 bases from V and 15 bases from J; junction bases left unmatched: 13. This receptor was identified in a male donor aged 10-30 years with ankylosing spondylitis or in good health (not recorded which). The chain joins TRBV19 to TRBJ2-1; TRBD2 aligns across 7 bases. Sequencing was performed on blood, either unsorted or a sorted T cell fraction (not recorded which). CDR3 protein: CASSFLTSAQTFF. The CDR3, as DNA: TGTGCCAGTAGTTTCTTAACTAGCGCCCAGACGTTCTTC.